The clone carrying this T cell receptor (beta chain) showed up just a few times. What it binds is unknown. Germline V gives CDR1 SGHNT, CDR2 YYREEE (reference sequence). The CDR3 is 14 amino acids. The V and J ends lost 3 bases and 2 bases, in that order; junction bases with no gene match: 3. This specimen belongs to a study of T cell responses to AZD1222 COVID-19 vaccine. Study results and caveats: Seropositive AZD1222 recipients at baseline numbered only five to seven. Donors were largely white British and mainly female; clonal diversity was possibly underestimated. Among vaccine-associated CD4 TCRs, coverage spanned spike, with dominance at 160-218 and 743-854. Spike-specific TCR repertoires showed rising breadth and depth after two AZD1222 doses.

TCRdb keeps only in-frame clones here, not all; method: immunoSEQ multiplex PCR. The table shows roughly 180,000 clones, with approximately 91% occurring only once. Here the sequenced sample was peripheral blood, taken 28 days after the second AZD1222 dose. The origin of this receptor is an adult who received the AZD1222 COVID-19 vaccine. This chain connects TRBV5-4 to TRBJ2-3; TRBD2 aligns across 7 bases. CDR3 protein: CASSSGLDTDTQYF. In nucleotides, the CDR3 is TGTGCCAGCAGCTCTGGACTAGACACAGATACGCAGTATTTT.